This T cell receptor beta chain was obtained from a study of T cells after yellow fever vaccination. The study's findings and limits: Post-booster reappearance was seen for most primary-vaccination clones (roughly 96% CD4, roughly 88% CD8). Of the clonotypes, a small share occurred in both CD4 and CD8 compartments.

TCR cDNA was made by 5'RACE template switching, adding a universal primer site and UMIs. From the 5' RACE reads, TCRdb called clonotypes with MiXCR, one entry per CDR3 protein. The data show some 160,000 distinct CDR3 sequences, 9.3% seen once. This clonotype was found many times. No antigen is known for it. The germline V gene encodes CDR1 SGHTA and CDR2 FQGNSA. The V segment lost 5 bases and the J segment 6 bases; nucleotides outside the gene matches: 8. The CDR3 covers 14 residues. This receptor was taken from a man aged 18 to 29 who received the YFV17D yellow fever vaccine. The chain recombines TRBV7-2 with TRBJ1-2, with TRBD1 matching 8 bases. The material sequenced was CD8+ T cells sorted from PBMCs, taken 45 days after the yellow fever booster vaccination. The CDR3 DNA follows: TGTGCCAGCAGCGCGACTCAGGGGGCGAATGGCTACACCTTC. Translating gives CASSATQGANGYTF.